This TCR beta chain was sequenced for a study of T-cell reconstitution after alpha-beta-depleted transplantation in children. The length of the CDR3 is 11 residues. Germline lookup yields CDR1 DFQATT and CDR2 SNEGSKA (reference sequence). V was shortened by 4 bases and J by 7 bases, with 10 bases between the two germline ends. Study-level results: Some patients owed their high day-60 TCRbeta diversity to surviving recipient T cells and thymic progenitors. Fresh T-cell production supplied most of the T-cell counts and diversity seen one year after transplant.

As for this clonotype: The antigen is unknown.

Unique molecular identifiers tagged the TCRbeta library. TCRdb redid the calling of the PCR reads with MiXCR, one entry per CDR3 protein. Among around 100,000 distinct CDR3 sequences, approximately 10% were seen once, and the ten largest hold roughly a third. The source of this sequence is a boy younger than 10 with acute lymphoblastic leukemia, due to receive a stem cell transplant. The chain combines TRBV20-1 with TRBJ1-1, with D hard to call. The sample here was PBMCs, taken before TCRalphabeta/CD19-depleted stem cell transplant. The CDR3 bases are TGCAGTGCTATGTCTGGACGTGAAGCTTTCTTT. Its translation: CSAMSGREAFF.